This TCR beta chain came from a study of shared clonotypes between healthy human individuals. Study-wide results and caveats: A small donor pool kept down the genetic and exposure-history diversity that was represented. Generation probabilities were higher for clonotypes shared across all four sorted-subset donors than for unshared ones. Rarefaction revealed incomplete sorted-subset sequencing despite large depth.

CD45RO-negative cells were positively selected for CCR7, leaving out terminally differentiated effector memory CD45RA+ cells. The protocol was immunoSEQ multiplex PCR, while the TCRdb copy is restricted to in-frame clones and leaves out a portion. There are roughly 2,000,000 clones in the sample; about 94% occur only once, and roughly 1.2% lies in the top ten. The V and J ends lost 4 bases and 8 bases, in that order; junction bases with no gene match: 9. The CDR3 is 15 residues long. In germline, CDR1 is SGHVS, CDR2 FNYEAQ. In the case of this clone: What it recognizes is unknown.

The chain combines TRBV7-6 with TRBJ2-1; 9 bases align to TRBD1. The TCR comes from a man between 18 and 35 years old in good health. The source material was naive CD8+ T cells sorted from blood. The CDR3 sequence: CASSSGTGGGDEQFF. The CDR3 bases are TGTGCCAGCAGCTCGGGCACAGGGGGCGGAGATGAGCAGTTCTTC.